This TCR beta chain was found in a study of PD-L1 blockade in urothelial cancer. Whole-study context: The researchers analyzed blood 3 weeks (second dose) and 6 weeks after treatment start. Study conclusions and caveats: Lower pretreatment blood TCR clonality, under the median, predicted better survival, researchers reported.

The table came from immunoSEQ multiplex PCR; TCRdb's copy has only in-frame clones and leaves some out. The sample consists of 20,000 to 25,000 clones, roughly 89% of them appearing once. Time point: peripheral blood 6 weeks after treatment start. The V and J ends lost 2 bases and 8 bases respectively, with 10 bases between them. The germline CDR1 and CDR2 sequences are SGHKS and YYEKEE (reference sequence). The CDR3 totals 13 residues. Regarding this clone: Its specificity is unknown.

This receptor was taken from a woman aged 60-75 years with urothelial cancer. V and J are TRBV5-5 and TRBJ1-4; D might be TRBD1 (6 bases). The sequencing used PBMCs, collected around atezolizumab (anti-PD-L1) treatment. The CDR3 loop is CASSLAGEEKLFF. The CDR3 DNA follows: TGTGCCAGCAGCTTAGCAGGGGAAGAAAAACTGTTTTTT.